The 22 T cell receptor beta chains given below trace back to one sample, sequenced in a study of metastatic and nonmetastatic thyroid tumors. TCRdb reprocessed the PCR reads using MiXCR. This sample has some 90,000 clones, with less than 10% found just once. Every patient was untreated before thyroid surgery. Sample: blood. These receptors originate from a female donor with papillary thyroid cancer or a benign thyroid nodule (not recorded which). Some clones in this sample may be carry-over from other donors' samples.

V and J are TRBV11-1 and TRBJ2-1; 7 bases map to TRBD1. V lost 3 bases, J lost 3 bases, and 5 bases stayed unmatched. CDR1 SGHAT and CDR2 FQDESV come from the germline V gene (reference sequence). The CDR3 length is 15 residues. The CDR3 loop reads CASSFQGDLYNEQFF. CDR3 nucleotides: TGTGCCAGCAGCTTTCAGGGGGACCTCTACAATGAGCAGTTCTTC.

This clone was seen a few times. The gene calls are TRBV10-1 and TRBJ2-7; D is possibly TRBD2 (6 bases). Trimming stripped 6 bases from V and 2 bases from J, with 17 bases between. This CDR3 contains 15 residues. CDR1 is WNHNN and CDR2 is SYGVQD in the germline V gene (reference sequence). The CDR3 region is CASSETRGPAYEQYF. The CDR3 nucleotides are TGCGCCAGCAGCGAAACGCGGGGCCCAGCCTACGAGCAGTACTTC.

There are many counts of this clone. The chain carries TRBV19 and TRBJ2-5; 8 positions match TRBD1. The V segment lost 6 bases and the J segment 2 bases; nucleotides outside the gene matches: 8. Germline V lookup: CDR1 LNHDA, CDR2 SQIVND (reference sequence). CDR3 length equals 15 residues. CDR3 sequence: CASRKTGALQETQYF. In nucleotides, the CDR3 is TGTGCCAGTAGAAAGACAGGGGCCCTACAAGAGACCCAGTACTTC.

As concerns this clone: A read error is possible here, since a much larger clone lies one base away. The V call is TRBV5-6, the J call TRBJ2-3; 7 bases line up with TRBD2. Germline assignment: CDR1 SGHDT and CDR2 YYEEEE. The trim removed 4 bases at V and 1 base at J, leaving 12 bases unmatched. The CDR3 has 17 amino acids. This CDR3 reads CASSRWGGIGGTDTQYF. CDR3 DNA sequence: TGTGCCAGCAGCCGTTGGGGGGGGATTGGTGGCACAGATACGCAGTATTTT.

This clone was found many times. The V call is TRBV6-6, the J call TRBJ1-1; D not certain. The CDR3 consists of 17 residues. The germline gives CDR1 MNHNY, CDR2 SVGAGI (reference sequence). Trimming pared 0 bases from V and 6 bases from J, leaving 20 bases between. The CDR3 region is CASSYSIYATGNSEAFF. The CDR3 DNA sequence: TGTGCCAGCAGTTACTCGATTTACGCTACGGGGAATTCTGAAGCTTTCTTT.

In this sample, this clone turned up many times. The chain employs TRBV12-3 or TRBV12-4 and TRBJ2-3; no definite D call. V lost 3 bases, J lost 0 bases, and 7 bases lay in between. This CDR3 contains 14 residues. In nucleotides, the CDR3 is TGTGCCAGCAGTTTTGGCCATAGCACAGATACGCAGTATTTT. Protein: CASSFGHSTDTQYF.

Details on this clone: It may be a read error: a sequence one base away is much more abundant. Other nucleotide sequences from this sample produce the same CDR3. The chain uses TRBV6-1 and TRBJ2-1; 10 bases line up with TRBD1. Germline V gene data show CDR1 as MNHNS and CDR2 as SASEGT. V lost 7 bases, J lost 5 bases, and 8 bases stayed unmatched. This CDR3 contains 15 residues. In DNA form, the CDR3 reads TGTGCCAGCACTCTTTGGGACAGGGGTGACAATGAGCAGTTCTTC. As protein: CASTLWDRGDNEQFF.

The V call is TRBV5-1, the J call TRBJ2-7; 8 bases are shared with TRBD1. CDR1 and CDR2 (germline): SGHRS, YFSETQ. This CDR3 region has 16 residues. The trim removed 3 bases at V and 0 bases at J, leaving 8 bases unmatched. CDR3: CASSSGQVLNSYEQYF. For the CDR3, the DNA is TGCGCCAGCAGCTCGGGACAGGTCCTTAACTCCTACGAGCAGTACTTC.

About this clone: In this CDR3 the conserved last residue, phenylalanine or tryptophan, is missing, so a read error is likely. The chain combines TRBV5-6 with TRBJ2-2; no firm D call. Trimming shortened V by 8 bases and J by 7 bases, and 15 bases separated the two germline ends. CDR1 and CDR2 from the germline V gene are SGHDT and YYEEEE. This CDR3 is 13 amino acids long. CDR3 loop: CASQLIVYGELFL. CDR3 sequence (DNA): TGTGCCAGTCAGCTTATCGTATACGGGGAGCTGTTTCTT.

As for this clone: This may be a read error, as it is one base from a much larger clone. Different DNA sequences within this sample yield the same CDR3. V and J are TRBV5-6 and TRBJ1-3; 8 bases are a match to TRBD1. The trim removed 4 bases at V and 1 base at J, leaving 7 bases unmatched. From germline, CDR1 is SGHDT and CDR2 YYEEEE. The CDR3 has 16 amino acids. The CDR3 loop reads CASSTGDRRSGNTIYF. The CDR3 DNA sequence: TGTGCCAGCAGCACAGGGGACAGGCGATCTGGAAACACCATATATTTT.

This clone was recorded a few times. Being one base from a much bigger clone, this may be a read error. The genes are TRBV12-5 and TRBJ1-1; 9 positions agree with TRBD1. CDR1 LGHNT and CDR2 FRNRAP come from the germline V gene. This CDR3 has 15 residues. With V trimmed by 2 bases and J by 8 bases, 9 bases remained unmatched. The CDR3 spells CASGLSGTGTHEAFF. CDR3 coding DNA: TGTGCTAGTGGTTTGTCCGGGACAGGGACCCACGAAGCTTTCTTT.

This clone was recorded a few times. This may arise from a read error, as a much more abundant clone is one base away. This likely comes from a read error, as the CDR3 has no conserved phenylalanine or tryptophan at its end. The V call is TRBV18, the J call TRBJ2-7, with 8 positions matching TRBD2. With 6 bases clipped from V and 3 bases from J, the junction kept 13 bases outside the gene matches. Germline V gives CDR1 KGHSH, CDR2 LQKENI. CDR3 size: 16 residues. CDR3 sequence (DNA): TGTGCCAGCTCCCCTACCCTCGGGGGGGGGATCTACGAGCAGTACTCC. It specifies CASSPTLGGGIYEQYS.

This clone was recorded a few times. The J gene is TRBJ2-3, the V gene TRBV30; 7 bases map to TRBD2. The CDR3 has 16 amino acids. Germline CDR1 and CDR2: GTSNPN and SVGIG (reference sequence). Trimming cost V 0 bases and J 6 bases; bases outside gene matches: 12. CDR3 in amino acids: CAWSVPVGGSGDTQYF. CDR3 bases: TGTGCCTGGAGTGTACCGGTGGGGGGGTCGGGGGATACGCAGTATTTT.

This clone was recorded many times. The V call is TRBV2, the J call TRBJ2-5; D may be TRBD2 (6 bases). The V end lost 6 bases, the J end lost 1 base, and 15 bases lay between the germline ends. From germline, CDR1 is SNHLY and CDR2 FYNNEI. The CDR3 has 15 amino acids. For the CDR3, the DNA is TGTGCCAGCAGAGCCCGGGTCGGGGGCCAAGAGACCCAGTACTTC. As protein: CASRARVGGQETQYF.

There are many counts of this clone. The genes are TRBV6-1 and TRBJ1-1; unclear D gene. Deletions cut 6 bases from V and 3 bases from J, with 11 bases between. CDR1 and CDR2 (germline): MNHNS, SASEGT. The CDR3 runs to 13 residues. The CDR3 DNA follows: TGTGCCAGCAGGTCGAAACTATACACTGAAGCTTTCTTT. Amino acid sequence: CASRSKLYTEAFF.

This clone was counted at least ten times. This chain joins TRBV3-1 and TRBJ2-1; 8 nucleotides align to TRBD2. CDR3 length equals 15 residues. V shed 4 bases and J 2 bases; nucleotides not matched to a gene: 4. Per germline, CDR1 LGHDT and CDR2 YNNKEL (reference sequence). The CDR3 protein is CASSPRGEAYNEQFF. CDR3 in DNA: TGTGCCAGCAGCCCGCGGGGGGAAGCCTACAATGAGCAGTTCTTC.

This clone was detected ten times or more. The chain recombines TRBV5-6 with TRBJ1-1; D call uncertain. The CDR3 is made up of 11 amino acids. Germline V gene data show CDR1 as SGHDT and CDR2 as YYEEEE. Trimming took off 4 bases at V and 7 bases at J, with 8 bases between the two ends. CDR3 protein: CASSAQFEAFF. In nucleotides, the CDR3 is TGTGCCAGCAGCGCCCAATTTGAAGCTTTCTTT.

The V and J genes are TRBV5-1 and TRBJ2-1; TRBD2 agrees at 8 bases. The CDR3 extends over 16 amino acids. After removal of 5 bases from V and 8 bases from J, the junction contained 15 bases not matched to a gene. Germline-derived CDR1 and CDR2 are SGHRS and YFSETQ. The CDR3: CASRRRGAGVVYEQFF. In DNA form, the CDR3 reads TGCGCCAGCAGACGAAGGGGAGCGGGAGTAGTGTATGAGCAGTTCTTC.

At least ten counts were recorded for this clone. Just one base apart from a much larger clone, this may be a read error. The rearrangement joins TRBV7-9 to TRBJ2-2; D gene uncertain. The CDR3 extends over 13 amino acids. CDR1 SEHNR and CDR2 FQNEAQ come from the germline V gene (reference sequence). V lost 5 bases to trimming and J lost 1 base, with 5 bases between them. CDR3 sequence: CASSPGNTGELFF. The CDR3 region has the DNA TGTGCCAGCAGCCCGGGGAACACCGGGGAGCTGTTTTTT.

This clone was detected a few times. The CDR3 DNA is TGCAGTGCTAGAGCTTCACCTCGAGGGACAGGGGAGTGGAGCGAAAAACTGTTTTTT. Translated: CSARASPRGTGEWSEKLFF. This chain links TRBV20-1 with TRBJ1-4, with TRBD1 matching over 10 bases. CDR1 DFQATT and CDR2 SNEGSKA come from the germline V gene (reference sequence). The CDR3 is made up of 19 amino acids. Trimming cost V 1 base and J 8 bases; bases outside gene matches: 19.

This clone was seen at least ten times. The chain combines TRBV12-5 with TRBJ1-5, with D uncertain. Trimming pared 0 bases from V and 6 bases from J, leaving 12 bases between. CDR1 and CDR2 (germline): LGHNT, FRNRAP. The length of the CDR3 is 15 residues. This chain's CDR3 is CASGLVARPGQPQHF. DNA for the CDR3: TGTGCTAGTGGTTTGGTAGCCCGGCCCGGTCAGCCCCAGCATTTT.

This clone was seen repeatedly, ten times or more. The J gene is TRBJ2-5, the V gene TRBV5-1; 10 bases align to TRBD1. The ends lost 0 bases at V and 5 bases at J; junction bases unmatched: 7. In germline, CDR1 is SGHRS, CDR2 YFSETQ. The CDR3 covers 16 residues. The CDR3 nucleotides read TGCGCCAGCAGCTTGGGGGACAGGGGTGTAAGGGAGACCCAGTACTTC. This encodes CASSLGDRGVRETQYF.